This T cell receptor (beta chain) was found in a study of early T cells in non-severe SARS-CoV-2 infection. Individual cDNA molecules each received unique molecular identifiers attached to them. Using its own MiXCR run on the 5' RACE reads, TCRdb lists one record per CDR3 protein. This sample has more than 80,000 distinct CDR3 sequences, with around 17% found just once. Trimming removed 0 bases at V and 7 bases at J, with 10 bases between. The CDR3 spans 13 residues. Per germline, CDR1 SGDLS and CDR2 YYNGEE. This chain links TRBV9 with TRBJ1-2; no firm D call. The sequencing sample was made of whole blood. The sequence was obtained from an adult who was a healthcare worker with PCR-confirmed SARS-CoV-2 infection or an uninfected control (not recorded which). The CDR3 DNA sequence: TGTGCCAGCAGCGTAGATCAGAGGCCTGGCTACACCTTC. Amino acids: CASSVDQRPGYTF.